Listed below are T cell receptor beta chains from one sample, sequenced in a study of T cells after somatic rescue of genetic block. Profiling relied on immunoSEQ multiplex PCR, and the TCRdb table lists in-frame clones only, not all of them. The table lists tens of thousands of clones, under 95% of them singletons, with roughly 2.8% in the top ten. The sequencing sample was made of peripheral blood mononuclear cells (PBMCs). These receptors were obtained from a man aged 25-40 years. CDR3s include the opening cysteine and the closing phenylalanine or tryptophan. The order of the fields is clone size, D gene, J gene, CDR3 length, V gene, CDR3 DNA, CDR3 protein. The D gene is left open where the match is weak. Expanded clones are given a class, and other clones once, few, many or no size at all.

size: once; D: NA; J: TRBJ2-1; length: 14; V: TRBV30; DNA: TGTGCCTGGAGTTTGGCAGGCTCCTACAATGAGCAGTTCTTC; CDR3: CAWSLAGSYNEQFF
size: NA; D: NA; J: TRBJ1-5; length: 13; V: TRBV27; DNA: TGTGCCAGCAGTTGGGCCCGGGATCAGCCCCAGCATTTT; CDR3: CASSWARDQPQHF
size: NA; D: NA; J: TRBJ1-1; length: 14; V: TRBV25-1; DNA: TGTGCCAGCAGTCCCTTTGGCATTCAACGAGGGGCTTTCTTT; CDR3: CASSPFGIQRGAFF
size: NA; D: TRBD2; J: TRBJ2-1; length: 15; V: TRBV15; DNA: TGTGCCACCAGCAGACCGGGACTATCCCCCAATGAGCAGTTCTTC; CDR3: CATSRPGLSPNEQFF
size: once; D: TRBD1; J: TRBJ2-7; length: 17; V: TRBV4-1; DNA: TGCGCCAGCAGCCTTCCTTCCGGGACAGCGCCCTCCTACGAGCAGTACTTC; CDR3: CASSLPSGTAPSYEQYF
size: NA; D: TRBD1; J: TRBJ1-2; length: 15; V: TRBV2; DNA: TGTGCCAGGGCCGGGACAGGGGAGTCTGTTGATGGCTACACCTTC; CDR3: CARAGTGESVDGYTF
size: NA; D: NA; J: TRBJ2-5; length: 14; V: TRBV6-5; DNA: TGTGCCAGCAGTTACTCGAGGGAGGCTGGGACCCAGTACTTC; CDR3: CASSYSREAGTQYF
size: NA; D: NA; J: TRBJ2-2; length: 16; V: TRBV5-1; DNA: TGCGCCAGCAGCTTGGTTGGGGGGAAGAACACCGGGGAGCTGTTTTTT; CDR3: CASSLVGGKNTGELFF
size: NA; D: NA; J: TRBJ2-1; length: 15; V: TRBV18; DNA: TGTGCCAGCTCACATCAGCGGGCCAACTACAATGAGCAGTTCTTC; CDR3: CASSHQRANYNEQFF
size: few; D: TRBD1; J: TRBJ1-1; length: 13; V: TRBV19; DNA: TGTGCCAGTAACCCGACAGGGTGGAATGAAGCTTTCTTT; CDR3: CASNPTGWNEAFF
size: NA; D: TRBD2; J: TRBJ2-5; length: 15; V: TRBV13; DNA: TGTGCCAGCAGCGCCGGGACTAGTTTTCGGGAGACCCAGTACTTC; CDR3: CASSAGTSFRETQYF
size: NA; D: NA; J: TRBJ2-2; length: 12; V: TRBV18; DNA: TGTGCCAGCTCACAACTCACCGGGGAGCTGTTTTTT; CDR3: CASSQLTGELFF
size: few; D: NA; J: TRBJ2-2; length: 18; V: TRBV5-5; DNA: TGTGCCAGCAGCTTCCATCCCGGGACAAGGCTTGGGACCGGGGAGCTGTTTTTT; CDR3: CASSFHPGTRLGTGELFF
size: NA; D: TRBD2; J: TRBJ2-7; length: 16; V: TRBV18; DNA: TGTGCCAGCTCACCCCGGACTAGCGGGATATCCTACGAGCAGTACTTC; CDR3: CASSPRTSGISYEQYF
size: NA; D: NA; J: TRBJ2-3; length: 15; V: TRBV30; DNA: TGTGCCTGGAGTCGTACAGGGACTAGCACAGATACGCAGTATTTT; CDR3: CAWSRTGTSTDTQYF
size: NA; D: TRBD1; J: TRBJ2-1; length: 15; V: TRBV7-8; DNA: TGTGCCAGCAGCTTAGACGACAGGGCCTACAATGAGCAGTTCTTC; CDR3: CASSLDDRAYNEQFF
size: NA; D: TRBD2; J: TRBJ2-7; length: 15; V: TRBV28; DNA: TGTGCCGTCTCACCCTCTAGCGGAAGCTCCTACGAGCAGTACTTC; CDR3: CAVSPSSGSSYEQYF
size: NA; D: NA; J: TRBJ1-5; length: 13; V: TRBV6-1; DNA: TGTGCCAGCATGACAGCAAGCAATCAGCCCCAGCATTTT; CDR3: CASMTASNQPQHF
size: NA; D: NA; J: TRBJ2-2; length: 13; V: TRBV7-9; DNA: TGTGCCAGCAGCTCAGGAGGGACCGGGGAGCTGTTTTTT; CDR3: CASSSGGTGELFF
size: NA; D: NA; J: TRBJ2-3; length: 15; V: TRBV2; DNA: TGTGCCAGCTCCCCGGCTAGCACGAGCACAGATACGCAGTATTTT; CDR3: CASSPASTSTDTQYF
size: NA; D: TRBD1; J: TRBJ2-1; length: 14; V: TRBV29-1; DNA: TGCAGCGTGCTCGGACAGGGGACCTACAATGAGCAGTTCTTC; CDR3: CSVLGQGTYNEQFF
size: NA; D: NA; J: TRBJ2-7; length: 15; V: TRBV14; DNA: TGTGCCAGCAGCCAAGTATGGGGGGCTATGGCCGAGCAGTACTTC; CDR3: CASSQVWGAMAEQYF
size: NA; D: NA; J: TRBJ2-3; length: 14; V: TRBV5-6; DNA: TGTGCCAGCAGCTTGCCGAGATCGGTTGATACGCAGTATTTT; CDR3: CASSLPRSVDTQYF
size: NA; D: NA; J: TRBJ2-1; length: 12; V: TRBV14; DNA: TGTGCCAGCAGCCAAGATCCGGCTTCCCAGTTCTTC; CDR3: CASSQDPASQFF
size: NA; D: TRBD1; J: TRBJ1-1; length: 13; V: TRBV29-1; DNA: TGCAGCGCCCTAGGACAGGGGGCAAACGAAGCTTTCTTT; CDR3: CSALGQGANEAFF
size: NA; D: TRBD1; J: TRBJ1-5; length: 14; V: TRBV27; DNA: TGTGCCAGCAGCCCCAGGGGGCACAATCAGCCCCAGCATTTT; CDR3: CASSPRGHNQPQHF
size: NA; D: TRBD1; J: TRBJ2-7; length: 14; V: TRBV6-5; DNA: TGTGCCAGCAGTCTACAGGGGGCGGTCTACGAGCAGTACTTC; CDR3: CASSLQGAVYEQYF
size: NA; D: NA; J: TRBJ2-1; length: 15; V: TRBV5-6; DNA: TGTGCCAGCAGCCCAGCCCTACAAGGCTACAATGAGCAGTTCTTC; CDR3: CASSPALQGYNEQFF
size: NA; D: NA; J: TRBJ2-7; length: 13; V: TRBV11-3; DNA: TGTGCCAGCAGCTTGCACAGCTACTACGAGCAGTACTTC; CDR3: CASSLHSYYEQYF
size: once; D: NA; J: TRBJ1-2; length: 16; V: TRBV6-5; DNA: TGTGCCAGCAGTTACTATGGGGCTCACTCAGACTATGGCTACACCTTC; CDR3: CASSYYGAHSDYGYTF
size: NA; D: NA; J: TRBJ2-1; length: 16; V: TRBV19; DNA: TGTGCCAGTAGTCTGGCCGCTTCAGGGGCGATTAATGAGCAGTTCTTC; CDR3: CASSLAASGAINEQFF
size: NA; D: TRBD2; J: TRBJ2-1; length: 14; V: TRBV10-1; DNA: TGCGCCAGCCGGCGGGAGTTAGATGACAATGAGCAGTTCTTC; CDR3: CASRRELDDNEQFF
size: few; D: NA; J: TRBJ1-6; length: 13; V: TRBV2; DNA: TGTGCCAGCCGGGGGTACCCGGATTCACCCCTCCACTTT; CDR3: CASRGYPDSPLHF
size: NA; D: NA; J: TRBJ2-1; length: 15; V: TRBV4-2; DNA: TGTGCCAGCAGCTCCGACGGGACCCAGGGTAATGAGCAGTTCTTC; CDR3: CASSSDGTQGNEQFF
size: NA; D: NA; J: TRBJ2-7; length: 12; V: TRBV30; DNA: TGTGCCCGGGGGACCTATGGCGGCGAGCAGTACTTC; CDR3: CARGTYGGEQYF
size: few; D: TRBD1; J: TRBJ2-1; length: 16; V: TRBV7-2; DNA: TGTGCCAGCAGCATCCTCCGGGACAGGGTCCACAATGAGCAGTTCTTC; CDR3: CASSILRDRVHNEQFF
size: NA; D: NA; J: TRBJ2-5; length: 14; V: TRBV28; DNA: TGTGCCAGCACGGTGACTAGTCGACATGAGACCCAGTACTTC; CDR3: CASTVTSRHETQYF
size: NA; D: TRBD1; J: TRBJ2-3; length: 15; V: TRBV25-1; DNA: TGTGCCAGCAGTAATACAGGGGGCGGCACAGATACGCAGTATTTT; CDR3: CASSNTGGGTDTQYF
size: NA; D: NA; J: TRBJ2-2; length: 14; V: TRBV21-1; DNA: TGTGCCAGCAGCACCTCCGAGAACACCGGGGAGCTGTTTTTT; CDR3: CASSTSENTGELFF
size: few; D: TRBD2; J: TRBJ2-3; length: 15; V: TRBV6-4; DNA: TGTGCCAGCAGTGAAGGGACTAGCGGCACAGATACGCAGTATTTT; CDR3: CASSEGTSGTDTQYF
size: NA; D: NA; J: TRBJ2-5; length: 13; V: TRBV7-2; DNA: TGTGCCAGCAGCCCCGGACAGAGTGGGGCCCAGTACTTC; CDR3: CASSPGQSGAQYF
size: NA; D: NA; J: TRBJ1-5; length: 15; V: TRBV4-1; DNA: TGCGCCAGCAGCCAAGGTCCCTATAGCAATCAGCCCCAGCATTTT; CDR3: CASSQGPYSNQPQHF
size: NA; D: NA; J: TRBJ2-1; length: 14; V: TRBV7-2; DNA: TGTGCCAGCAGTCCCCTCGGTTCCTACAATGAGCAGTTCTTC; CDR3: CASSPLGSYNEQFF
size: NA; D: TRBD1; J: TRBJ2-7; length: 14; V: TRBV7-2; DNA: TGTGCCAGCAGCCGCCGGGACAGGGGCGACGAGCAGTACTTC; CDR3: CASSRRDRGDEQYF
size: NA; D: TRBD2; J: TRBJ2-1; length: 14; V: TRBV10-3; DNA: TGTGCCATCAGTGAGTCTAGCGGGATCGATGAGCAGTTCTTC; CDR3: CAISESSGIDEQFF
size: NA; D: TRBD1; J: TRBJ1-1; length: 14; V: TRBV27; DNA: TGTGCCAGCTTCAGAGGGGGCTCGAACACTGAAGCTTTCTTT; CDR3: CASFRGGSNTEAFF
size: NA; D: NA; J: TRBJ2-1; length: 13; V: TRBV10-3; DNA: TGTGCCATCAGTGAGACACTATACAATGAGCAGTTCTTC; CDR3: CAISETLYNEQFF
size: once; D: TRBD1; J: TRBJ2-3; length: 14; V: TRBV5-1; DNA: TGCGCCAGCAGCGCAGGGGGCAATGCAGATACGCAGTATTTT; CDR3: CASSAGGNADTQYF
size: once; D: NA; J: TRBJ2-7; length: 12; V: TRBV28; DNA: TGTGCCAGCAGTGTATACAGGTCCCAGCAGTACTTC; CDR3: CASSVYRSQQYF
size: NA; D: NA; J: TRBJ2-1; length: 13; V: TRBV28; DNA: TGTGCCACCCATTCCAGGGATTACAATGAGCAGTTCTTC; CDR3: CATHSRDYNEQFF
size: once; D: NA; J: TRBJ1-5; length: 15; V: TRBV4-1; DNA: TGCGCCAGCAGCCAAGATGGGACCGGGAGTAGGCCCCAGCATTTT; CDR3: CASSQDGTGSRPQHF
size: NA; D: NA; J: TRBJ2-5; length: 11; V: TRBV6-1; DNA: TGTGCCAGCAGGGACCTAGAGACCCAGTACTTC; CDR3: CASRDLETQYF
size: NA; D: TRBD1; J: TRBJ1-6; length: 15; V: TRBV5-1; DNA: TGCGCCAGCAGCGAGGGGACAGGGGGAGATTCACCCCTCCACTTT; CDR3: CASSEGTGGDSPLHF